Below, 30 T cell receptor beta chains from the same sample are listed, as sequenced in a study of cytomegalovirus exposure and HLA in healthy donors. PCR amplification relied on 60 Vbeta primers (plus 13 Jbeta primers). Profiling relied on immunoSEQ multiplex PCR, and the TCRdb table lists in-frame clones only, not all of them. The table has approximately 100,000 clones, roughly four fifths seen once. The specimen sequenced was PBMCs. The origin of the receptors is a man over 45 in good health and CMV-seronegative.

The V call is TRBV10-3, the J call TRBJ1-2; D may be TRBD1 (6 bases). The germline V and J ends were trimmed by 0 bases and 8 bases, with 10 bases remaining between them. The V gene's germline CDR1 is ENHRY and CDR2 SYGVKD. The CDR3 consists of 13 residues. CDR3 in amino acids: CAISESTRGGYTF. CDR3 bases: TGTGCCATCAGTGAGTCCACCAGGGGAGGCTACACCTTC.

The chain carries TRBV5-1 and TRBJ1-1, with 7 bases identical to TRBD1. Per germline, CDR1 SGHRS and CDR2 YFSETQ. The ends lost 0 bases at V and 0 bases at J; junction bases unmatched: 5. The CDR3 has 16 amino acids. The DNA for the CDR3 is TGCGCCAGCAGCTTGGCCCGCACAGGGGTGAACACTGAAGCTTTCTTT. Its translation is CASSLARTGVNTEAFF. Full variable domain (outside the CDR3, taken from reference TRBV5-1 and TRBJ1-1): KAGVTQTPRYLIKTRGQQVTLSCSPISGHRSVSWYQQTPGQGLQFLFEYFSETQRNKGNFPGRFSGRQFSNSRSEMNVSTLELGDSALYLCASSLARTGVNTEAFFGQGTRLTVV.

The chain has TRBV5-6 and TRBJ1-1, with 8 bases lining up with TRBD1. CDR1 and CDR2 from the germline V gene are SGHDT and YYEEEE. There are 15 residues in the CDR3. Germline trimming cut 4 bases from V and 4 bases from J; bases unmatched to any gene: 9. The chain's CDR3 is CASSRQGAIGTEAFF. The CDR3 DNA reads TGTGCCAGCAGCCGCCAGGGGGCGATCGGCACTGAAGCTTTCTTT.

The chain combines TRBV19 with TRBJ1-5; 7 nucleotides align to TRBD1. V shed 6 bases, J shed 7 bases, and the junction held 6 bases outside the gene matches. Germline V gene lookup returns CDR1 LNHDA and CDR2 SQIVND (reference sequence). The CDR3 is 13 residues long. The chain's CDR3 is CASRQGNRQPQHF. CDR3 in DNA: TGTGCCAGTAGACAGGGGAATAGGCAGCCCCAGCATTTT.

V and J are TRBV27 and TRBJ2-7; 9 bases are shared with TRBD1. The ends lost 5 bases at V and 5 bases at J; junction bases unmatched: 7. Germline V gene sequence: CDR1 MNHEY, CDR2 SMNVEV (reference sequence). CDR3 length: 14 amino acids. Here the CDR3 DNA reads TGTGCCAGCAGTCTCACGGACAGGGGCCACGAGCAGTACTTC. Protein sequence: CASSLTDRGHEQYF.

This chain uses TRBV30 with TRBJ2-2; TRBD1 aligns across 7 bases. Germline-derived CDR1 and CDR2 are GTSNPN and SVGIG (reference sequence). CDR3 length equals 13 residues. The ends lost 5 bases at V and 8 bases at J; junction bases unmatched: 8. The DNA for the CDR3 is TGTGCCTGGGATCAAAGGGGGCTAGGGGAGCTGTTTTTT. It translates to CAWDQRGLGELFF.

This clone was recorded only once. This chain connects TRBV5-6 to TRBJ1-4; D is unclear. Germline CDR1 SGHDT, CDR2 YYEEEE. Trimming removed 4 bases from V and 1 base from J, with 14 bases in between. This CDR3 is built from 16 residues. CDR3 DNA: TGTGCCAGCAGCAGCGAATTAGGCTTAACTAATGAAAAACTGTTTTTT. Its protein product is CASSSELGLTNEKLFF. Complete variable domain (other parts from reference TRBV5-6 and TRBJ1-4): DAGVTQSPTHLIKTRGQQVTLRCSPKSGHDTVSWYQQALGQGPQFIFQYYEEEERQRGNFPDRFSGHQFPNYSSELNVNALLLGDSALYLCASSSELGLTNEKLFFGSGTQLSVL.

The genes are TRBV2 and TRBJ1-2; TRBD1 might be the D (5 bases). Germline V gene lookup returns CDR1 SNHLY and CDR2 FYNNEI. The germline V and J ends were trimmed by 2 bases and 0 bases, with 10 bases remaining between them. CDR3 length: 15 residues. The CDR3 coding sequence is TGTGCCAGCAGTGAATGGCAGGGTACTAACTATGGCTACACCTTC. Its translation is CASSEWQGTNYGYTF.

This clone was counted only a few times. V gene TRBV7-2 combines with J gene TRBJ2-5, with D unresolved. The CDR3 has 13 residues. With 1 base removed from V and 7 bases from J, the gap between germline ends came to 10 bases. Germline V gives CDR1 SGHTA, CDR2 FQGNSA. CDR3 loop: CASSLEPAGTQYF. The CDR3 DNA reads as TGTGCCAGCAGCTTAGAGCCAGCAGGGACCCAGTACTTC.

This chain joins TRBV21-1 and TRBJ1-1; the D call in the table, TRBD1, was not verified against the DNA. TRBV21-1 is an annotated pseudogene. The CDR3 covers 19 residues. The CDR3 nucleotides read TGTGCCAGCAGCAAAGCCCTTTCTCAAACAGGGGGCCCCTCGGCTGAAGCTTTCTTT. Translating it yields CASSKALSQTGGPSAEAFF.

The count of this clone is one. This chain connects TRBV10-3 to TRBJ2-5; no reliable D call. CDR3 length: 11 amino acids. Per germline, CDR1 ENHRY and CDR2 SYGVKD. V was cut by 8 bases and J by 4 bases, with 8 bases left in between. DNA for the CDR3: TGTGCCATCGGGCCAGGAGAGACCCAGTACTTC. It is translated as CAIGPGETQYF.

This clone was detected only a few times. The CDR3 here is CASSQLAGRVETQYF. CDR3 bases: TGTGCCAGCAGCCAGCTAGCGGGTAGGGTGGAGACCCAGTACTTC. The chain carries TRBV4-2 and TRBJ2-5; 8 positions agree with TRBD2. Germline values: CDR1 LGHNA, CDR2 YNFKEQ. The CDR3 consists of 15 residues. The J segment lost 5 bases and the V segment lost 3 bases, leaving 8 bases of the junction unmatched.

V is TRBV28 and J is TRBJ1-1; no reliable D call. This CDR3 contains 16 residues. V was shortened by 3 bases and J by 1 base, with 15 bases between the two germline ends. CDR1 is MDHEN and CDR2 is SYDVKM in the germline V gene. The DNA of the CDR3 is TGTGCCAGCAGTTTTTCGGGGTTGGTGGAGAACACTGAAGCTTTCTTT. Translated: CASSFSGLVENTEAFF.

The rearrangement uses TRBV30 and TRBJ1-4; TRBD1 aligns across 9 bases. Germline V gene lookup returns CDR1 GTSNPN and CDR2 SVGIG (reference sequence). Unmatched junction bases numbered 9, after V lost 4 bases and J lost 12 bases. The CDR3 is made up of 13 amino acids. The CDR3 protein is CAWTVSRTGELFF. The CDR3 nucleotides are TGTGCCTGGACTGTGTCGCGGACAGGGGAACTGTTTTTT.

The V gene is TRBV19, the J gene TRBJ1-1; 7 bases fit TRBD1. The CDR3 has 14 residues. The ends lost 4 bases at V and 2 bases at J; junction bases unmatched: 4. Germline assignment: CDR1 LNHDA and CDR2 SQIVND (reference sequence). DNA for the CDR3: TGTGCCAGTAGTACGACAGGGTCTAACACTGAAGCTTTCTTT. It codes for CASSTTGSNTEAFF.

The chain carries TRBV6-1 and TRBJ2-3; 9 nucleotides line up with TRBD2. J gave up 7 bases and V 7 bases, and 12 bases lay outside the gene matches. Germline V gene data show CDR1 as MNHNS and CDR2 as SASEGT. There are 15 residues in the CDR3. CDR3 in amino acids: CASTRLAERVYTQYF. The CDR3 region has the DNA TGTGCCAGCACCCGACTAGCGGAGAGGGTATATACGCAGTATTTT.

The chain has TRBV6-5 and TRBJ1-2; 9 bases fit TRBD1. The CDR3 runs to 14 residues. Germline-derived CDR1 and CDR2 are MNHEY and SVGAGI. The V and J ends lost 7 bases and 2 bases, in that order; junction bases with no gene match: 5. The CDR3 DNA is TGTGCCAGCAAAGGGGACAGGGAGAACTATGGCTACACCTTC. This gives the protein CASKGDRENYGYTF.

The chain has TRBV6-5 and TRBJ2-1; TRBD1 matches at 10 bases. Unmatched junction bases numbered 8, after V lost 5 bases and J lost 7 bases. CDR1 and CDR2 from the germline V gene are MNHEY and SVGAGI. The length of the CDR3 is 15 residues. The CDR3 sequence is CASSTGTGARNEQFF. CDR3 DNA: TGTGCCAGCAGTACCGGGACAGGGGCGAGGAATGAGCAGTTCTTC.

This clone came up once. The chain links TRBV6-5 to TRBJ2-3; weak D call: TRBD1 (5 bases). Trimming pared 6 bases from V and 6 bases from J, leaving 16 bases between. This CDR3 region has 14 residues. Germline-derived CDR1 and CDR2 are MNHEY and SVGAGI. The CDR3 DNA is TGTGCCAGCAGGGGGTTGGCGGCAGGGGATACGCAGTATTTT. Protein product: CASRGLAAGDTQYF.

This chain connects TRBV27 to TRBJ1-2; 7 bases are a match to TRBD1. V lost 8 bases, J lost 4 bases, and 10 bases stayed unmatched. Germline CDR1 MNHEY, CDR2 SMNVEV (reference sequence). This CDR3 is 14 amino acids long. For the CDR3, the DNA is TGTGCCAGCGGCTTCTCGACAGGGCCCTATGGCTACACCTTC. This encodes CASGFSTGPYGYTF.

V gene TRBV28 combines with J gene TRBJ2-3, with D perhaps matching TRBD2 (7 bases). Germline CDR1 MDHEN, CDR2 SYDVKM. V was shortened by 10 bases and J by 4 bases, with 18 bases between the two germline ends. CDR3 length: 14 amino acids. CDR3 in DNA: TGTGCCACCTCATATCGGGGGGCACCAGATACGCAGTATTTT. Translating it yields CATSYRGAPDTQYF.

This chain joins TRBV7-2 and TRBJ2-2, with D possibly matching TRBD2 (5 bases). Trimming removed 4 bases at V and 11 bases at J, with 11 bases between. Germline V gene lookup returns CDR1 SGHTA and CDR2 FQGNSA. The CDR3 sequence is 12 residues long. The DNA of the CDR3 is TGTGCCAGCAGCTCCGGTGGACTTGAGCTGTTTTTT. Translation gives CASSSGGLELFF.

This sequence joins TRBV11-2 and TRBJ1-1; maybe TRBD1 (5 bases). In germline, CDR1 is SGHAT, CDR2 FQNNGV. This CDR3 spans 11 amino acids. V was trimmed by 3 bases and J by 8 bases, leaving 7 bases between them. The CDR3 coding sequence is TGTGCCAGCAGCTTCCAGGGAGAAGCTTTCTTT. This translates into CASSFQGEAFF.

The chain uses TRBV6-6 and TRBJ1-3; D ambiguous. In germline, CDR1 is MNHNY, CDR2 SVGAGI (reference sequence). Trimming stripped 6 bases from V and 4 bases from J, with 19 bases between. The CDR3 runs to 16 residues. CDR3 region: CASRGGSSGGGNTIYF. The CDR3 bases are TGTGCCAGCAGAGGCGGCTCCTCGGGAGGAGGAAACACCATATATTTT.

The chain recombines TRBV27 with TRBJ2-3, with D unclear. CDR1 and CDR2 from the germline V gene are MNHEY and SMNVEV (reference sequence). With 5 bases removed from V and 0 bases from J, the gap between germline ends came to 18 bases. The CDR3 contains 17 residues. CDR3 in amino acids: CASSPVRGAWSTDTQYF. CDR3 nucleotides: TGTGCCAGCAGTCCTGTCCGAGGAGCCTGGAGCACAGATACGCAGTATTTT.

This chain joins TRBV6-1 and TRBJ1-6, with D uncertain. The CDR3 has 13 amino acids. CDR1 is MNHNS, CDR2 SASEGT, per germline. Trimming took off 3 bases at V and 5 bases at J, with 5 bases between the two ends. The CDR3 is CASSDPDNSPLHF. The CDR3 bases are TGTGCCAGCAGTGATCCGGATAATTCACCCCTCCACTTT.

The chain employs TRBV7-9 and TRBJ1-3; 11 bases map to TRBD1. Germline V gives CDR1 SEHNR, CDR2 FQNEAQ (reference sequence). Trimming took 3 bases from V and 3 from J; bases not matched to a gene: 4. The CDR3 spans 16 residues. The CDR3, as DNA: TGTGCCAGCAGCTTGGGGACAGGGGGTAGTGGAAACACCATATATTTT. Residues: CASSLGTGGSGNTIYF.

The chain recombines TRBV11-3 with TRBJ2-1; TRBD2 is a possible D gene (7 bases). The V gene's germline CDR1 is SGHNT and CDR2 YENEEA. V was pared by 1 base and J by 4 bases, with 14 bases between. This CDR3 region has 16 residues. The CDR3 here is CASSLAAGTLYNEQFF. The CDR3 nucleotides are TGTGCCAGCAGCTTAGCAGCGGGGACACTATACAATGAGCAGTTCTTC.

This clone was picked up a small number of times. The chain links TRBV6-5 to TRBJ2-2, with D unresolved. Germline-derived CDR1 and CDR2 are MNHEY and SVGAGI. The V gene lost 0 bases and the J gene lost 4 bases, with 12 bases spanning the gap. The CDR3 covers 16 residues. As DNA, the CDR3 is TGTGCCAGCAGTTACTCAGACAAATTCAGCACCGGGGAGCTGTTTTTT. Its protein is CASSYSDKFSTGELFF.

The chain combines TRBV6-1 with TRBJ2-2, with 8 bases fitting TRBD1. The CDR3 is made up of 14 amino acids. Germline lookup yields CDR1 MNHNS and CDR2 SASEGT. With V trimmed by 3 bases and J by 4 bases, 1 base remained unmatched. The CDR3: CASSDRGRTGELFF. Here the CDR3 DNA reads TGTGCCAGCAGTGACAGGGGGCGCACCGGGGAGCTGTTTTTT.